The 23 T cell receptor beta chains reported below all come from one sample, sequenced in a study of Ad26.COV2.S vaccination and SARS-CoV-2 variants. Produced via immunoSEQ multiplex PCR; TCRdb's table is partial and in-frame only. The sample lists about 680,000 clones, around 89% occurring once. Described treatment: some 20 received Ad26.COV2.S at low or high dose, single or two shots; 5 received placebo; per-sample allocation not given. Samples were taken on day 63 after the first vaccine or placebo injection. This material consisted of peripheral blood, taken in a trial of Ad26.COV2.S vaccine versus placebo. The receptor set was obtained from a person aged 18-65 years who received the Ad26.COV2.S COVID-19 vaccine or a placebo.

Points on this clone: The identical CDR3 is also encoded by other nucleotide sequences in the sample. CDR3 nucleotide sequence: TGTGCCAGCAGCAGGGAAGGCTCCTACGAGCAGTACTTC. It specifies CASSREGSYEQYF. The V call is TRBV3-1 (or the pseudogene TRBV3-2), the J call TRBJ2-7, with D unresolved. The germline CDR1 and CDR2 sequences are LGHDT and YNNKEL (reference sequence). The CDR3 sequence is 13 residues long. The germline V and J ends were trimmed by 5 bases and 0 bases, with 8 bases remaining between them.

V gene TRBV2 combines with J gene TRBJ1-1; no reliable D call. V lost 4 bases and J lost 5, with 14 bases in between. This CDR3 spans 14 amino acids. Germline V CDR1 and CDR2: SNHLY, FYNNEI. CDR3 amino acids: CASSVEVLATEAFF. Written as DNA, the CDR3 is TGTGCCAGCAGTGTAGAGGTGCTGGCAACTGAAGCTTTCTTT.

The chain recombines TRBV4-2 with TRBJ1-5, with a weak D call TRBD1 (6 bases). V lost 1 base and J 3 bases, leaving 16 bases between the germline ends. CDR3 size: 17 residues. Germline V gives CDR1 LGHNA, CDR2 YNFKEQ. The CDR3 loop is CASSQGDMDSYNQPQHF. Written as DNA, the CDR3 is TGTGCCAGCAGCCAAGGGGACATGGACAGCTACAATCAGCCCCAGCATTTT.

The chain combines TRBV5-1 with TRBJ1-1; no clear D gene. V lost 1 base, J lost 4 bases, and 8 bases lay in between. The CDR3 loop spans 13 amino acids. In germline, CDR1 is SGHRS, CDR2 YFSETQ. The CDR3 sequence: CASSLTEGTEAFF. The CDR3 DNA is TGCGCCAGCAGCTTGACAGAGGGCACTGAAGCTTTCTTT. Full variable domain (rest looked up from reference TRBV5-1 and TRBJ1-1): KAGVTQTPRYLIKTRGQQVTLSCSPISGHRSVSWYQQTPGQGLQFLFEYFSETQRNKGNFPGRFSGRQFSNSRSEMNVSTLELGDSALYLCASSLTEGTEAFFGQGTRLTVV.

This clone was seen a handful of times. Other DNA sequences of this sample code for an identical CDR3. The rearrangement joins TRBV20-1 to TRBJ1-1; D is unresolved. This CDR3 region has 11 residues. The V gene's germline CDR1 is DFQATT and CDR2 SNEGSKA (reference sequence). Between the trimmed V and J ends, which lost 6 bases and 1 base, there was a span of 6 bases. The CDR3 coding sequence is TGCAGTGCAGAGGGGAACACTGAAGCTTTCTTT. Translating it yields CSAEGNTEAFF.

J is TRBJ1-1 and V is TRBV2; D gene ambiguous. CDR1 and CDR2 (germline): SNHLY, FYNNEI. Trimming took off 8 bases at V and 6 bases at J, with 7 bases between the two ends. This CDR3 region has 10 residues. The CDR3 DNA reads as TGTGCCAGCGAGGGCCCTGAAGCTTTCTTT. It yields the protein CASEGPEAFF.

The chain has TRBV7-2 and TRBJ1-1; 9 bases match TRBD1. Germline loops: CDR1 SGHTA, CDR2 FQGNSA. The CDR3 has 15 residues. The V segment lost 3 bases and the J segment 8 bases; nucleotides outside the gene matches: 10. CDR3 coding DNA: TGTGCCAGCAGCTTTATACCGGGACAGGGTGTCGAAGCTTTCTTT. Protein: CASSFIPGQGVEAFF.

The rearrangement uses TRBV7-9 and TRBJ2-5; D ambiguous. Germline V gene data show CDR1 as SEHNR and CDR2 as FQNEAQ (reference sequence). CDR3 length equals 15 residues. V was pared by 2 bases and J by 2 bases, with 12 bases between. This CDR3 reads CASSLSQSRQETQYF. The CDR3 DNA sequence: TGTGCCAGCAGCTTATCCCAGAGCCGTCAAGAGACCCAGTACTTC.

This rearrangement joins TRBV13 to TRBJ1-2; D is perhaps TRBD1 (5 bases). Trimming took 4 bases from V and 4 from J, leaving 19 bases between them. This CDR3 region has 16 residues. Germline values: CDR1 PRHDT, CDR2 FYEKMQ (reference sequence). CDR3 sequence: CASSYRDAVLTYGYTF. CDR3 coding DNA: TGTGCCAGCAGCTACCGGGACGCCGTTCTTACCTATGGCTACACCTTC.

For the CDR3, the DNA is TGCGCCAGCAGCGTTAGAGGCGCGGACTCCTATAATTCACCCCTCCACTTT. Translation gives CASSVRGADSYNSPLHF. The chain employs TRBV5-1 and TRBJ1-6; no clear D. Between the trimmed V and J ends, which lost 4 bases and 0 bases, there was a span of 14 bases. Germline values: CDR1 SGHRS, CDR2 YFSETQ. This CDR3 spans 17 amino acids.

This chain connects TRBV12-3 or TRBV12-4 to TRBJ1-2; 7 bases are shared with TRBD1. The trim removed 6 bases at V and 2 bases at J, leaving 3 bases unmatched. The CDR3 loop spans 13 amino acids. The CDR3: CASRGTANYGYTF. The CDR3 region has the DNA TGTGCCAGCAGGGGGACAGCGAACTATGGCTACACCTTC.

This chain uses TRBV5-1 with TRBJ2-1; D gene uncertain. V lost 0 bases and J 4 bases, leaving 14 bases between the germline ends. Germline V gene lookup returns CDR1 SGHRS and CDR2 YFSETQ. The length of the CDR3 is 16 residues. CDR3 region: CASSLAYDQNYNEQFF. CDR3 DNA sequence: TGCGCCAGCAGCTTGGCCTACGATCAGAATTACAATGAGCAGTTCTTC.

The chain uses TRBV4-1 and TRBJ2-3, with D uncertain. The CDR3 runs 13 residues. With 2 bases removed from V and 4 bases from J, the gap between germline ends came to 7 bases. Germline-derived CDR1 and CDR2 are MGHRA and YSYEKL. CDR3 sequence: CASSQMQADTQYF. CDR3 in DNA: TGCGCCAGCAGCCAAATGCAAGCAGATACGCAGTATTTT.

The CDR3 sequence: CASSQGTGTGNTIYF. As DNA, the CDR3 is TGCGCCAGCAGCCAAGGGACGGGAACTGGAAACACCATATATTTT. The chain links TRBV4-3 to TRBJ1-3; no definite D call. Between the trimmed V and J ends, which lost 1 base and 2 bases, there was a span of 9 bases. Germline V lookup: CDR1 LGHNA, CDR2 YSLEER. The length of the CDR3 is 15 residues.

This clone was observed a few times. This chain links TRBV9 with TRBJ2-7; TRBD1 might be the D (6 bases). V shed 0 bases and J shed 6 bases, with 10 bases lying between them. Germline loops: CDR1 SGDLS, CDR2 YYNGEE. This CDR3 is 13 amino acids long. CDR3 sequence reads: CASSVAVRGEQYF. CDR3 nucleotides: TGTGCCAGCAGCGTAGCTGTCAGGGGCGAGCAGTACTTC.

The rearrangement links TRBV10-2 to TRBJ2-1; D gene ambiguous. The ends were cut back, 3 bases at V and 6 bases at J, with 6 bases in the middle. There are 12 residues in the CDR3. Germline CDR1 is WSHSY and CDR2 is SAAADI. The CDR3 region is CASSDYPNEQFF. The CDR3 region has the DNA TGCGCCAGCAGTGACTACCCCAATGAGCAGTTCTTC.

The rearrangement joins TRBV27 to TRBJ2-7; a possible D gene is TRBD1 (6 bases). There are 15 residues in the CDR3. Germline values: CDR1 MNHEY, CDR2 SMNVEV (reference sequence). Trimming removed 6 bases from V and 7 bases from J, with 22 bases in between. The CDR3 loop is CASSDRYIPITEQYF. The CDR3 bases are TGTGCCAGCAGCGACAGGTACATACCGATTACGGAGCAGTACTTC.

This CDR3 is CASSLPGQGAHEQFF. Here the CDR3 DNA reads TGTGCCAGCTCTCTCCCGGGGCAGGGCGCACATGAGCAGTTCTTC. This chain connects TRBV6-5 to TRBJ2-1; D may match TRBD1 or TRBD2 (5 bases each). CDR3 length: 15 residues. Germline CDR1 MNHEY, CDR2 SVGAGI. V shed 8 bases and J shed 8 bases, with 22 bases lying between them.

The chain has TRBV6-5 and TRBJ1-3; D unclear. CDR3 length equals 15 residues. Germline V gene lookup returns CDR1 MNHEY and CDR2 SVGAGI. Trimming shortened V by 0 bases and J by 8 bases, and 14 bases separated the two germline ends. The CDR3 protein is CASSYSSSVGDTIYF. The CDR3 bases are TGTGCCAGCAGTTACTCGAGTTCGGTCGGAGACACCATATATTTT.

This clone was detected once. The rearrangement joins TRBV27 to TRBJ2-1; D may be TRBD1 or TRBD2 (5 bases each). Germline V gene data show CDR1 as MNHEY and CDR2 as SMNVEV (reference sequence). Trimming cost V 6 bases and J 6 bases, with 24 bases left between them. This CDR3 is built from 17 residues. The CDR3 loop reads CASSSPARDQRGNEQFF. CDR3 in DNA: TGTGCCAGCAGCTCACCCGCCCGGGACCAAAGAGGCAATGAGCAGTTCTTC.

CDR3 sequence reads: CALVGGGNTGELFF. CDR3 nucleotides: TGTGCCCTAGTTGGGGGCGGAAACACCGGGGAGCTGTTTTTT. The rearrangement joins TRBV10-3 to TRBJ2-2; D perhaps matches TRBD1 (6 bases). Germline values: CDR1 ENHRY, CDR2 SYGVKD. The V and J ends lost 11 bases and 2 bases respectively, with 15 bases between them. The CDR3 runs 14 residues.

Regarding this clone: Within the sample, other DNA sequences also encode this same CDR3. This sequence joins TRBV6-5 and TRBJ2-7; 14 bases are shared with TRBD2. The CDR3 is 14 amino acids. J gave up 2 bases and V 6 bases, and 0 bases lay outside the gene matches. Germline V gives CDR1 MNHEY, CDR2 SVGAGI. This chain's CDR3 is CASRGLAGAYEQYF. CDR3 DNA sequence: TGTGCCAGCAGGGGACTAGCGGGGGCCTACGAGCAGTACTTC.

The genes are TRBV19 and TRBJ1-5, with D possibly TRBD1 on 5 matching bases. Germline V lookup: CDR1 LNHDA, CDR2 SQIVND (reference sequence). With 8 bases removed from V and 0 bases from J, the gap between germline ends came to 14 bases. The CDR3 length is 15 residues. CDR3 amino acids: CASSLGHYSNQPQHF. The CDR3 coding sequence is TGTGCCAGTTCGTTAGGACACTATAGCAATCAGCCCCAGCATTTT.